This T cell receptor (beta chain) was captured in a study of cytomegalovirus exposure and HLA in healthy donors. Study conclusions and caveats: Compared with the roughly 670-donor mean, an Asian-associated ancestry cluster reportedly had fewer N-insertions, according to a later analysis. Apart from CMV serostatus, no immune exposure information was available.

With respect to this clone: Its antigen remains unidentified.

It was with 60 Vbeta and 13 Jbeta primers that the PCR ran. TCRdb's table, derived via immunoSEQ multiplex PCR, lists solely in-frame clones and lacks some. The repertoire includes about 100,000 clones, around 76% of them detected once, and 7.1% sits in the top ten. The sequenced sample was PBMCs. The sequence came from a middle-aged man in good health and CMV-seropositive.

CDR3 region: CASSQGLATTDTQYF. The CDR3 region has the DNA TGTGCCAGCAGCCAAGGACTAGCGACTACAGATACGCAGTATTTT. The chain combines TRBV5-4 with TRBJ2-3; 9 bases align to TRBD2. Germline CDR1 is SGHNT and CDR2 is YYREEE (reference sequence). This CDR3 contains 15 residues. After removal of 4 bases from V and 3 bases from J, the junction contained 6 bases not matched to a gene.